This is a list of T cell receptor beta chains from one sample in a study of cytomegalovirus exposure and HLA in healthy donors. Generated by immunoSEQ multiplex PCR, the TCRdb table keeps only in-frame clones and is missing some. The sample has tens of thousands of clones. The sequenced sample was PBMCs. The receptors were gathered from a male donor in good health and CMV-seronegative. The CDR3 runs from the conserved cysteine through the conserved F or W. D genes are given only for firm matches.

cdr3_aa: CASSPGGGAAYEQYF
j_call: TRBJ2-7
cdr3_length: 15
v_call: TRBV19
d_call: TRBD2

cdr3_aa: CASSQGQDAYEQYF
j_call: TRBJ2-7
cdr3_length: 14
v_call: TRBV4-1
d_call: .

cdr3_aa: CASNRLAGNTGELFF
j_call: TRBJ2-2
cdr3_length: 15
v_call: TRBV11-2
d_call: TRBD2

cdr3_aa: CASSQADKITGELFF
j_call: TRBJ2-2
cdr3_length: 15
v_call: TRBV4-3
d_call: .

cdr3_aa: CASSLDYTAKAQYF
j_call: TRBJ2-3
cdr3_length: 14
v_call: TRBV27
d_call: .

cdr3_aa: CASSLGTNGLNSPLHF
j_call: TRBJ1-6
cdr3_length: 16
v_call: TRBV7-8
d_call: .

cdr3_aa: CASSQSGAGVHNEQFF
j_call: TRBJ2-1
cdr3_length: 16
v_call: TRBV23-1
d_call: .

cdr3_aa: CASRESQGLYNSPLHF
j_call: TRBJ1-6
cdr3_length: 16
v_call: TRBV2
d_call: .

cdr3_aa: CASSLGGMGEKLFF
j_call: TRBJ1-4
cdr3_length: 14
v_call: TRBV7-8
d_call: .

cdr3_aa: CASSAGFGTGDYSYEQYF
j_call: TRBJ2-7
cdr3_length: 18
v_call: TRBV7-2
d_call: TRBD1

cdr3_aa: CASSSNLDREYEQYF
j_call: TRBJ2-7
cdr3_length: 15
v_call: TRBV28
d_call: .

cdr3_aa: CASSRQRGGDEQYF
j_call: TRBJ2-7
cdr3_length: 14
v_call: TRBV4-3
d_call: .

cdr3_aa: CASSAGPQRGVRNTQYF
j_call: TRBJ2-3
cdr3_length: 17
v_call: TRBV9
d_call: TRBD2

cdr3_aa: CASSFVGGGGVGTQYF
j_call: TRBJ2-3
cdr3_length: 16
v_call: TRBV7-2
d_call: TRBD2

cdr3_aa: CASSPGTGANYGYTF
j_call: TRBJ1-2
cdr3_length: 15
v_call: TRBV18
d_call: TRBD1

cdr3_aa: CASSLGSRRDTEAFF
j_call: TRBJ1-1
cdr3_length: 15
v_call: TRBV28
d_call: .

cdr3_aa: CASSVMGQGYPGELFF
j_call: TRBJ2-2
cdr3_length: 16
v_call: TRBV9
d_call: TRBD1

cdr3_aa: CASIPTGRSYEQYF
j_call: TRBJ2-7
cdr3_length: 14
v_call: TRBV28
d_call: .

cdr3_aa: CASSSTPDRAGNTIYF
j_call: TRBJ1-3
cdr3_length: 16
v_call: TRBV6-5
d_call: TRBD1

cdr3_aa: CASSPRQGSGANVLTF
j_call: TRBJ2-6
cdr3_length: 16
v_call: TRBV18
d_call: TRBD1

cdr3_aa: CASSMGQGNVFTEAFF
j_call: TRBJ1-1
cdr3_length: 16
v_call: TRBV19
d_call: TRBD1

cdr3_aa: CAYKPGQQNNEQFF
j_call: TRBJ2-1
cdr3_length: 14
v_call: TRBV30
d_call: TRBD1

cdr3_aa: CASSDQDQPQHF
j_call: TRBJ1-5
cdr3_length: 12
v_call: TRBV6-5
d_call: .

cdr3_aa: CASSVAAGVNEKLFF
j_call: TRBJ1-4
cdr3_length: 15
v_call: TRBV9
d_call: .

cdr3_aa: CASRIGLGGRAGAADTQYF
j_call: TRBJ2-3
cdr3_length: 19
v_call: TRBV5-4
d_call: TRBD2

cdr3_aa: CASPYFDYIAGGSRGADTQYF
j_call: TRBJ2-3
cdr3_length: 21
v_call: TRBV12-2
d_call: .

cdr3_aa: CASSLLALHRQEQFF
j_call: TRBJ2-1
cdr3_length: 15
v_call: TRBV27
d_call: .

cdr3_aa: CASSQWGESYNEQFF
j_call: TRBJ2-1
cdr3_length: 15
v_call: TRBV4-1
d_call: .

cdr3_aa: CASSWRLWSNQPQHF
j_call: TRBJ1-5
cdr3_length: 15
v_call: TRBV19
d_call: .

cdr3_aa: CASSFSTGGSADTQYF
j_call: TRBJ2-3
cdr3_length: 16
v_call: TRBV5-6
d_call: TRBD2

cdr3_aa: CASSYDDRPLQETQYF
j_call: TRBJ2-5
cdr3_length: 16
v_call: TRBV6-6
d_call: .

cdr3_aa: CASRQGQGRGYTF
j_call: TRBJ1-2
cdr3_length: 13
v_call: TRBV5-4
d_call: TRBD1

cdr3_aa: CASSLVYQENQYF
j_call: TRBJ2-5
cdr3_length: 13
v_call: TRBV28
d_call: .

cdr3_aa: CASSRGLADYEQYF
j_call: TRBJ2-7
cdr3_length: 14
v_call: TRBV6-5
d_call: TRBD2

cdr3_aa: CASSQQGNTEAFF
j_call: TRBJ1-1
cdr3_length: 13
v_call: TRBV6-6
d_call: .

cdr3_aa: CASSQDWTSGSDNEQFF
j_call: TRBJ2-1
cdr3_length: 17
v_call: TRBV4-3
d_call: TRBD2

cdr3_aa: CASSYRTANYGYTF
j_call: TRBJ1-2
cdr3_length: 14
v_call: TRBV6-5
d_call: .

cdr3_aa: CASSFKASTDEQFF
j_call: TRBJ2-1
cdr3_length: 14
v_call: TRBV7-3
d_call: .

cdr3_aa: CASGDYRGRETQYF
j_call: TRBJ2-5
cdr3_length: 14
v_call: TRBV6-5
d_call: TRBD1

cdr3_aa: CASSQDSQGSPYGYTF
j_call: TRBJ1-2
cdr3_length: 16
v_call: TRBV4-3
d_call: .

cdr3_aa: CASSSTGRELFF
j_call: TRBJ2-2
cdr3_length: 12
v_call: TRBV5-5
d_call: .

cdr3_aa: CASSLSGRAITGELFF
j_call: TRBJ2-2
cdr3_length: 16
v_call: TRBV7-9
d_call: TRBD2

cdr3_aa: CASSEFGGKGQETQYF
j_call: TRBJ2-5
cdr3_length: 16
v_call: TRBV9
d_call: .

cdr3_aa: CASSLRRADTQYF
j_call: TRBJ2-3
cdr3_length: 13
v_call: TRBV7-2
d_call: .

cdr3_aa: CASSFTSGGRGNEQFF
j_call: TRBJ2-1
cdr3_length: 16
v_call: TRBV7-8
d_call: TRBD2